Below are 3 T cell receptor beta chains sequenced from a single sample in a study of blood T cell repertoires in COVID-19. Some clones are missing from TCRdb's copy, which holds only in-frame ones; the method was immunoSEQ multiplex PCR. The repertoire holds 380,000 or so clones, with about 80% as singletons. The sequencing input was peripheral blood. The origin of the receptors is a human donor with acute or convalescent COVID-19. The donor label of this sample is uncertain.

V usage is TRBV29-1 and J usage is TRBJ1-2; TRBD1 is a possible D gene (5 bases). Germline V CDR1 and CDR2: SQVTM, ANQGSEA. The CDR3 is made up of 13 amino acids. V lost 3 bases and J 0 bases, leaving 8 bases between the germline ends. The CDR3 nucleotides read TGCAGCGTTGATGACAGAGCTAACTATGGCTACACCTTC. Amino acids: CSVDDRANYGYTF.

The CDR3 sequence is CASSFSLAGGMNTGELFF. The CDR3 coding sequence is TGTGCCAGCAGCTTCTCACTAGCGGGAGGGATGAACACCGGGGAGCTGTTTTTT. This chain uses TRBV11-3 with TRBJ2-2; 13 nucleotides line up with TRBD2. Germline lookup yields CDR1 SGHNT and CDR2 YENEEA. There are 18 residues in the CDR3. Trimming took 3 bases from V and 1 from J; bases not matched to a gene: 5. Combining the CDR3 with reference TRBV11-3 and TRBJ2-2 gives the whole variable domain EAGVVQSPRYKIIEKKQPVAFWCNPISGHNTLYWYLQNLGQGPELLIRYENEEAVDDSQLPKDRFSAERLKGVDSTLKIQPAELGDSAVYLCASSFSLAGGMNTGELFFGEGSRLTVL.

V is TRBV27 and J is TRBJ1-1; 8 bases are a match to TRBD1. CDR1 is MNHEY, CDR2 SMNVEV, per germline (reference sequence). This CDR3 has 14 residues. Trimming took 3 bases from V and 4 from J; bases not matched to a gene: 4. Here the CDR3 DNA reads TGTGCCAGCAGTTTCGACAGGGGTTTCACTGAAGCTTTCTTT. The encoded protein is CASSFDRGFTEAFF.